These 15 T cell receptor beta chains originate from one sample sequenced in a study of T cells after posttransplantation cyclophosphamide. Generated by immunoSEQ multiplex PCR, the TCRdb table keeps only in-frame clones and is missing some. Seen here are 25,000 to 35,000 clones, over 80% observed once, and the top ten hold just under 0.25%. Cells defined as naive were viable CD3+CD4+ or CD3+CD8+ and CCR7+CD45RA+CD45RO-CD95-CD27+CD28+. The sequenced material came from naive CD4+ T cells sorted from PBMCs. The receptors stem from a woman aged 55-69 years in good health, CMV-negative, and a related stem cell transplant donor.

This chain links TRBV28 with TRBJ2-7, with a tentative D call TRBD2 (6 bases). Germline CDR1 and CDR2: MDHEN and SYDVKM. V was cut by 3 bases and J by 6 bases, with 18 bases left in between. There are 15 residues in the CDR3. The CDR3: CASSFQGLSRVEQYF. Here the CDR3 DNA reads TGTGCCAGCAGTTTCCAGGGACTGTCCCGGGTCGAGCAGTACTTC.

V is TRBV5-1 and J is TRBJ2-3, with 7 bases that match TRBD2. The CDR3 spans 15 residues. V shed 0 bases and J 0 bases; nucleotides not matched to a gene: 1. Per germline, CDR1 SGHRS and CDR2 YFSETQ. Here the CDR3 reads CASSLGSGSTDTQYF. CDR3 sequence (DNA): TGCGCCAGCAGCTTGGGTAGCGGGAGCACAGATACGCAGTATTTT.

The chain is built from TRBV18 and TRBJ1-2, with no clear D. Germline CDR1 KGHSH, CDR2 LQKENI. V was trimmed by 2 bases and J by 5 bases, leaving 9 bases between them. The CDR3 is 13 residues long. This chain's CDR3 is CASSPSREYGYTF. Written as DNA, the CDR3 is TGTGCCAGCTCACCATCAAGGGAGTATGGCTACACCTTC.

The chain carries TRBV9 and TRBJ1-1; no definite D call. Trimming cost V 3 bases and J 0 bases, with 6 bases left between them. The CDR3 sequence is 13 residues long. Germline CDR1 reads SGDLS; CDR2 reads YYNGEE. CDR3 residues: CASSESMNTEAFF. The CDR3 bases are TGTGCCAGCAGCGAGAGTATGAACACTGAAGCTTTCTTT.

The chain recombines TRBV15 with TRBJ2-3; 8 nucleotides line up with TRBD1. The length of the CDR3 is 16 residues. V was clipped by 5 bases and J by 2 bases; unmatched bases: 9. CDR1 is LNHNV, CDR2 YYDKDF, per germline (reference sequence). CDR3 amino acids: CATSAARTGHTDTQYF. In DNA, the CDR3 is TGTGCCACCAGCGCTGCCCGGACAGGGCACACAGATACGCAGTATTTT.

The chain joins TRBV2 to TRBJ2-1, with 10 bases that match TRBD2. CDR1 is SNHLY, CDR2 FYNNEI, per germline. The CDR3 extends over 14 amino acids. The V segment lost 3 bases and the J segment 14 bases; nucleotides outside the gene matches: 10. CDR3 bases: TGTGCCAGCAGTGATAGGCTAGCGGGAGATAACAAGTTCTTC. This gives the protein CASSDRLAGDNKFF.

The CDR3 region is CASSFRNRGLNTEAFF. The CDR3 DNA follows: TGTGCCAGCAGTTTTCGAAACAGGGGGTTGAACACTGAAGCTTTCTTT. The chain has TRBV28 and TRBJ1-1; the match to TRBD1 covers 8 bases. Germline lookup yields CDR1 MDHEN and CDR2 SYDVKM. The CDR3 is 16 residues long. The V and J ends lost 3 bases and 0 bases, in that order; junction bases with no gene match: 6.

CDR3 bases: TGTGCCAGCTCACCACGCCCGGGAGGAAACACTGAAGCTTTCTTT. This translates into CASSPRPGGNTEAFF. The chain is built from TRBV18 and TRBJ1-1; D remains ambiguous. This CDR3 region has 15 residues. Germline CDR1 and CDR2: KGHSH and LQKENI. Between the trimmed V and J ends, which lost 1 base and 2 bases, there was a span of 11 bases.

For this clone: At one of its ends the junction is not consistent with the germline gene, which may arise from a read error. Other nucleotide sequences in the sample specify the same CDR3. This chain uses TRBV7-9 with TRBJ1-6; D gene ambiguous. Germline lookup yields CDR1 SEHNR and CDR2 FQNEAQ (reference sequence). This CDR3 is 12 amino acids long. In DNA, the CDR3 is TGTGCCAGCAGCTTAACAAATTCCCCCCTCCACTTT. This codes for CASSLTNSPLHF.

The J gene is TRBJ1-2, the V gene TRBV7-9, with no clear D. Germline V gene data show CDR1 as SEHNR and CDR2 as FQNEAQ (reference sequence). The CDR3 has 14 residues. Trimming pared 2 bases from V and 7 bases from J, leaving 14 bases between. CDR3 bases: TGTGCCAGCAGCTTAAGCGGAATTTATGGTGGCTACACCTTC. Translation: CASSLSGIYGGYTF.

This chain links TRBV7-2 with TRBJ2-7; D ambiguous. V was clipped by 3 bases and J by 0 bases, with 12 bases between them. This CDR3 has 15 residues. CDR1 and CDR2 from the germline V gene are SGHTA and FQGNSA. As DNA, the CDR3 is TGTGCCAGCAGCTTTGGCGGTGCGAGCTCCTACGAGCAGTACTTC. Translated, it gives CASSFGGASSYEQYF.

The CDR3 coding sequence is TGTGCCAGCAGCTTAGGATCGGCAGGCTCCTACGAGCAGTACTTC. Amino acid sequence: CASSLGSAGSYEQYF. The chain has TRBV7-8 and TRBJ2-7; the D is unclear. CDR1 SGHVS and CDR2 FQNEAQ come from the germline V gene. This CDR3 is 15 amino acids long. V lost 1 base, J lost 0 bases, and 10 bases lay in between.

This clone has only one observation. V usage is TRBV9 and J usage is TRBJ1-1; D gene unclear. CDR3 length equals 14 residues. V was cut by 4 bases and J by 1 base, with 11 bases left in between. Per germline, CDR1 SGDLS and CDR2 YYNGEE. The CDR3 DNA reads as TGTGCCAGCAGCCCCCGGAGCAAGAACACTGAAGCTTTCTTT. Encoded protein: CASSPRSKNTEAFF.

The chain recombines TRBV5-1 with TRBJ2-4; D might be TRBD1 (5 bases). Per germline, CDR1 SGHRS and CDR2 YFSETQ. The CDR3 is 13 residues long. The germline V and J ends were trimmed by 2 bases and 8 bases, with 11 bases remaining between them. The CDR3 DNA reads TGCGCCAGCAGCTTAGGGGCACGGGACATTCAGTACTTC. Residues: CASSLGARDIQYF.

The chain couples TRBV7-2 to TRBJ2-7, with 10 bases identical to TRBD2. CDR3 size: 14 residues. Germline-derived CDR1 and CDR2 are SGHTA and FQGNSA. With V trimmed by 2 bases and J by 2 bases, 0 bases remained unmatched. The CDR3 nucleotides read TGTGCCAGCAGCTTACTAGCGGGAGCCTACGAGCAGTACTTC. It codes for CASSLLAGAYEQYF.